This T cell receptor (beta chain) was identified in a study of blood T cell repertoires in COVID-19. Study at large: COVID-19 samples, acute and convalescent, were from the United States, Italy and Spain. Sample material is recorded as cDNA or gDNA derived from T cells, B-cell-depleted T cells, or PBMCs.

Trimming took 6 bases from V and 2 from J; bases not matched to a gene: 7. Germline lookup yields CDR1 SGHNT and CDR2 YYREEE (reference sequence). This CDR3 comprises 14 residues. In the authors' methods: Reference gene primer amplification gave estimated nucleated cell counts. Measured with immunoSEQ multiplex PCR; TCRdb has only the in-frame clones, and not every one. V, J and clone size are taken as reported in that table, and D and trimming were inferred from the DNA itself. The table lists roughly 60,000 clones, about 83% of them singletons, with 3.5% to 4% in the top ten. This clone was observed a handful of times.

The TCR comes from a woman aged 80 or over with acute or convalescent COVID-19. V and J are TRBV5-4 and TRBJ2-7, with TRBD1 matching over 8 bases. What was sequenced was peripheral blood. The CDR3: CASTRDRRPYEQYF. CDR3 DNA sequence: TGTGCCAGCACCCGGGACAGGCGTCCCTACGAGCAGTACTTC.